The 22 T cell receptor beta chains in this list originate from one sample, sequenced in a study of blood T cell repertoires in COVID-19. The assay was immunoSEQ multiplex PCR, and TCRdb's table has in-frame clones only and misses some. In the table there are 250,000 to 350,000 clones, 85% to 90% of which are singletons. Sequences were obtained from peripheral blood. These TCRs come from a woman aged 25 to 39 with COVID-19, enrolled during active disease.

The chain carries TRBV5-1 and TRBJ1-2; possible D gene TRBD1, 5 bases. The germline V gene encodes CDR1 SGHRS and CDR2 YFSETQ. V dropped 0 bases and J dropped 6 bases, with 18 bases sitting between them. The CDR3 is made up of 16 amino acids. CDR3 amino acids: CASSLVFSGTLNGYTF. The CDR3 DNA reads TGCGCCAGCAGCTTGGTGTTTTCCGGGACTTTAAATGGCTACACCTTC. Combining the CDR3 with reference TRBV5-1 and TRBJ1-2 gives the whole variable domain KAGVTQTPRYLIKTRGQQVTLSCSPISGHRSVSWYQQTPGQGLQFLFEYFSETQRNKGNFPGRFSGRQFSNSRSEMNVSTLELGDSALYLCASSLVFSGTLNGYTFGSGTRLTVV.

The V gene is TRBV6-2 or TRBV6-3, the J gene TRBJ2-7, with TRBD1 matching 7 bases. CDR1 and CDR2 from the germline V gene are MNHEY and SVGEGT. The ends lost 3 bases at V and 3 bases at J; junction bases unmatched: 14. The CDR3 runs 17 residues. CDR3 DNA: TGTGCCAGCAGTTATTACCTAAACAGGGGAAAAGGCTACGAGCAGTACTTC. Amino acid sequence: CASSYYLNRGKGYEQYF.

This chain connects TRBV2 to TRBJ2-3, with 8 nucleotides matching TRBD2. CDR1 is SNHLY, CDR2 FYNNEI, per germline. CDR3 size: 17 residues. J gave up 0 bases and V 6 bases, and 11 bases lay outside the gene matches. Here the CDR3 DNA reads TGTGCCAGCAGCCTGGCGGGGGGTGGCGTCAGCACAGATACGCAGTATTTT. This encodes CASSLAGGGVSTDTQYF.

This sequence joins TRBV6-5 and TRBJ1-6, with TRBD1 matching over 9 bases. The CDR3 spans 14 residues. Trimming at V came to 2 bases and at J to 12 bases, leaving 5 bases not matched to a gene. Germline CDR1 is MNHEY and CDR2 is SVGAGI. CDR3: CASSYRQGGLPLHF. The DNA for the CDR3 is TGTGCCAGCAGTTACAGACAGGGGGGGCTACCCCTCCACTTT.

CDR3 region: CASSIGLAEQETQYF. The DNA of the CDR3 is TGCGCCAGCAGCATAGGACTAGCGGAACAAGAGACCCAGTACTTC. This chain uses TRBV5-1 with TRBJ2-5; TRBD2 matches 10 bases. Germline assignment: CDR1 SGHRS and CDR2 YFSETQ. After removal of 4 bases from V and 2 bases from J, the junction contained 5 bases not matched to a gene. The CDR3 length is 15 residues.

This clone was seen a handful of times. The chain employs TRBV10-1 and TRBJ2-7; TRBD2 aligns across 13 bases. Germline lookup yields CDR1 WNHNN and CDR2 SYGVQD (reference sequence). This CDR3 contains 16 residues. With 0 bases clipped from V and 9 bases from J, the junction kept 8 bases outside the gene matches. CDR3 sequence: CASSESRLAGGDVQYF. The CDR3 DNA is TGCGCCAGCAGTGAGTCCCGACTAGCGGGAGGCGATGTGCAGTACTTC.

The V call is TRBV29-1, the J call TRBJ1-2, with 8 nucleotides matching TRBD1. The CDR3 has 12 residues. The germline gives CDR1 SQVTM, CDR2 ANQGSEA. V trimming: 2 bases; J trimming: 8 bases; junction bases outside the gene matches: 4. In nucleotides, the CDR3 is TGCAGCGTTGAAAGGACAGGGATCGGCTACACCTTC. This sequence encodes CSVERTGIGYTF.

This clone was picked up a small number of times. V is TRBV6-5 and J is TRBJ2-2; 7 nucleotides line up with TRBD2. The germline CDR1 and CDR2 sequences are MNHEY and SVGAGI. Trimming cost V 8 bases and J 4 bases; bases outside gene matches: 7. The CDR3 has 14 amino acids. The CDR3: CASRSGGLTGELFF. The CDR3 bases are TGTGCCAGCCGTTCGGGAGGCCTCACCGGGGAGCTGTTTTTT.

This sequence joins TRBV28 and TRBJ2-5; 7 bases are a match to TRBD2. CDR1 and CDR2 from the germline V gene are MDHEN and SYDVKM. The CDR3 covers 14 residues. V was clipped by 2 bases and J by 7 bases; unmatched bases: 7. Here the CDR3 reads CASSLGGTGGTQYF. The CDR3 DNA is TGTGCCAGCAGTTTAGGTGGGACGGGAGGGACCCAGTACTTC.

J is TRBJ1-4 and V is TRBV28, with a weak D call TRBD1 (6 bases). The CDR3 loop spans 14 amino acids. Looked up from germline, CDR1 is MDHEN and CDR2 is SYDVKM. The V end lost 5 bases, the J end lost 8 bases, and 15 bases lay between the germline ends. The CDR3 here is CASSGRQAEEKLFF. The CDR3 nucleotides are TGTGCCAGCAGTGGCAGACAGGCGGAAGAAAAACTGTTTTTT.

V usage is TRBV28 and J usage is TRBJ2-7; weak D call: TRBD2 (6 bases). The CDR3 is made up of 14 amino acids. Trimming shortened V by 8 bases and J by 2 bases, and 16 bases separated the two germline ends. CDR1 is MDHEN, CDR2 SYDVKM, per germline. CDR3 sequence: CASVGGSSAYEQYF. The CDR3 nucleotides are TGTGCCAGCGTTGGGGGGAGTAGCGCCTACGAGCAGTACTTC. Full variable domain (rest looked up from reference TRBV28 and TRBJ2-7): DVKVTQSSRYLVKRTGEKVFLECVQDMDHENMFWYRQDPGLGLRLIYFSYDVKMKEKGDIPEGYSVSREKKERFSLILESASTNQTSMYLCASVGGSSAYEQYFGPGTRLTVT.

V usage is TRBV7-3 and J usage is TRBJ2-2; TRBD2 agrees at 14 bases. The CDR3 is 16 amino acids. The V segment lost 5 bases and the J segment 6 bases; nucleotides outside the gene matches: 5. Germline CDR1 is SGHTA and CDR2 is FQGTGA. This CDR3 is CASSPRLAGGAGELFF. CDR3 coding DNA: TGTGCCAGCAGCCCGCGACTAGCGGGAGGGGCCGGGGAGCTGTTTTTT.

This CDR3 is CAISGESPDTQYF. Here the CDR3 DNA reads TGTGCCATCAGTGGCGAGAGTCCAGATACGCAGTATTTT. V gene TRBV10-3 combines with J gene TRBJ2-3; D gene uncertain. Germline CDR1 is ENHRY and CDR2 is SYGVKD. CDR3 length: 13 amino acids. Trimming took 4 bases from V and 4 from J, leaving 9 bases between them.

The V gene is TRBV27, the J gene TRBJ1-5; TRBD1 matches 9 bases. The V gene end was trimmed by 4 bases and the J gene end by 9 bases; junction bases not matched to a gene: 4. This CDR3 comprises 13 residues. Germline V CDR1 and CDR2: MNHEY, SMNVEV (reference sequence). CDR3: CASSWDRDWPQHF. CDR3 bases: TGTGCCAGCAGTTGGGACAGGGATTGGCCCCAGCATTTT.

V is TRBV10-1 and J is TRBJ2-3; 11 positions match TRBD2. Germline CDR1 and CDR2: WNHNN and SYGVQD (reference sequence). This CDR3 contains 15 residues. The V and J ends lost 3 bases and 4 bases, in that order; junction bases with no gene match: 3. In DNA form, the CDR3 reads TGCGCCAGCAGTGACGGACTAGCGGGTTCAGATACGCAGTATTTT. It specifies CASSDGLAGSDTQYF.

This rearrangement joins TRBV28 to TRBJ2-7; TRBD2 matches at 9 bases. There are 15 residues in the CDR3. Germline CDR1 reads MDHEN; CDR2 reads SYDVKM. Trimming cost V 2 bases and J 2 bases; bases outside gene matches: 4. The CDR3 DNA reads as TGTGCCAGCAGTTTAAGCGGGACTAGCACCTACGAGCAGTACTTC. Translation gives CASSLSGTSTYEQYF.

Concerning this clone itself: Other DNA sequences of this sample code for an identical CDR3. The gene calls are TRBV7-9 and TRBJ2-7; TRBD1 matches 9 bases. Germline V gene lookup returns CDR1 SEHNR and CDR2 FQNEAQ (reference sequence). Losses at the gene ends were 5 bases for V and 2 bases for J; bases not matched to a gene: 4. CDR3 size: 14 residues. The CDR3: CASSLGQGTYEQYF. The DNA for the CDR3 is TGTGCCAGCAGCCTGGGACAGGGAACCTACGAGCAGTACTTC.

The chain is built from TRBV30 and TRBJ1-1; D is possibly TRBD1 (5 bases). CDR3 length: 13 residues. Deletions cut 0 bases from V and 4 bases from J, with 9 bases between. Germline CDR1 is GTSNPN and CDR2 is SVGIG (reference sequence). The CDR3 DNA is TGTGCCTGGAGTGTCCGGGGGGGCACTGAAGCTTTCTTT. It specifies CAWSVRGGTEAFF.

The chain has TRBV28 and TRBJ2-2; D unclear. Germline V gives CDR1 MDHEN, CDR2 SYDVKM. The CDR3 is made up of 14 amino acids. With 6 bases removed from V and 4 bases from J, the gap between germline ends came to 12 bases. Written as DNA, the CDR3 is TGTGCCAGCAGCTACGCTCGAATCACCGGGGAGCTGTTTTTT. Protein sequence: CASSYARITGELFF.

This rearrangement joins TRBV7-9 to TRBJ2-3; maybe TRBD1 (6 bases). This CDR3 has 15 residues. Trimming pared 5 bases from V and 0 bases from J, leaving 12 bases between. Germline V CDR1 and CDR2: SEHNR, FQNEAQ (reference sequence). The CDR3 loop reads CASSTWTDSTDTQYF. The CDR3 nucleotides are TGTGCCAGCAGCACATGGACAGATAGCACAGATACGCAGTATTTT.

The chain joins TRBV4-1 to TRBJ1-4; weak D call: TRBD1 (5 bases). V was pared by 8 bases and J by 8 bases, with 15 bases between. Germline values: CDR1 MGHRA, CDR2 YSYEKL. This CDR3 region has 13 residues. CDR3 amino acids: CASEGLGGEKLFF. For the CDR3, the DNA is TGCGCCAGCGAAGGTCTCGGGGGAGAAAAACTGTTTTTT.

V usage is TRBV6-5 and J usage is TRBJ1-6, with 8 positions matching TRBD1. CDR1 and CDR2 (germline): MNHEY, SVGAGI. The CDR3 runs 14 residues. Trimming took 6 bases from V and 7 from J; bases not matched to a gene: 5. CDR3 sequence: CASRTTGANSPLHF. In DNA, the CDR3 is TGTGCCAGCAGGACGACAGGGGCCAATTCACCCCTCCACTTT.